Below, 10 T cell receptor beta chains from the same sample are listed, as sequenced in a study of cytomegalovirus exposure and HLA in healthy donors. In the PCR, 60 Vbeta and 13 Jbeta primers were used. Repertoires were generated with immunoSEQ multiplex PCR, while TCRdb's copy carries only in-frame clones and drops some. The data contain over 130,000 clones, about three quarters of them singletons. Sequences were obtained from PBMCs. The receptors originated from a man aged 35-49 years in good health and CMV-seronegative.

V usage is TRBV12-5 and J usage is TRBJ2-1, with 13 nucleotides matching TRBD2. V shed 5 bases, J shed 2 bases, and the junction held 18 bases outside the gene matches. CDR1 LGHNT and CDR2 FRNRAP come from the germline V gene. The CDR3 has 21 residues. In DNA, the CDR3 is TGTGCTAGTGGTGGAACAGGGGGTGGAACTAGCGGGAGGGGAACCTACAATGAGCAGTTCTTC. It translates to CASGGTGGGTSGRGTYNEQFF.

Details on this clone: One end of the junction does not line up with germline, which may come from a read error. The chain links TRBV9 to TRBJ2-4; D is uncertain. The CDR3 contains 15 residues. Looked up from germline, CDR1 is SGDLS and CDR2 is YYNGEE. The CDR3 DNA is TGTGCCAGCACCCCCAATGGTGGGCCTGGAAACAGTCAGTACTTC. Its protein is CASTPNGGPGNSQYF.

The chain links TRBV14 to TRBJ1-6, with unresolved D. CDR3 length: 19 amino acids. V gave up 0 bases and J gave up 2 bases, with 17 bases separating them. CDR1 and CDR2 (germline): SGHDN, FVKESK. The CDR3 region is CASSQEGGPADTYNSPLHF. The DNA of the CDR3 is TGTGCCAGCAGCCAAGAGGGAGGTCCGGCGGATACCTATAATTCACCCCTCCACTTT.

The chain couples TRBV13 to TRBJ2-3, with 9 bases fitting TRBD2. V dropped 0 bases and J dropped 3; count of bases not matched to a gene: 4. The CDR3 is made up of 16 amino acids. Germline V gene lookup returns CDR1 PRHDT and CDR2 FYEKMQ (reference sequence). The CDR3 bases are TGTGCCAGCAGCTTAGGCCGGCGGGGGGGTACAGATACGCAGTATTTT. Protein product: CASSLGRRGGTDTQYF.

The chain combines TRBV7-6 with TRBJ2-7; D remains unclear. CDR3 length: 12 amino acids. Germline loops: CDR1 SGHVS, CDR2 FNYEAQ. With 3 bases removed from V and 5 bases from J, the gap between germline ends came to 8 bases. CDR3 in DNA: TGTGCCAGCAGCTTTTCGTCCCACGAGCAGTACTTC. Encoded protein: CASSFSSHEQYF. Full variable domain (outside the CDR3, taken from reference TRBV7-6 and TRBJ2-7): GAGVSQSPRYKVTKRGQDVALRCDPISGHVSLYWYRQALGQGPEFLTYFNYEAQQDKSGLPNDRFSAERPEGSISTLTIQRTEQRDSAMYRCASSFSSHEQYFGPGTRLTVT.

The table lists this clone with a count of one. Written as DNA, the CDR3 is TGTGCCAGTAGTGCGCACAGGGGGGGCTACGAGCAGTACTTC. Residues: CASSAHRGGYEQYF. The V gene is TRBV19, the J gene TRBJ2-7; tentative D call: TRBD1 (8 bases). There are 14 residues in the CDR3. CDR1 LNHDA and CDR2 SQIVND come from the germline V gene (reference sequence). Trimming shortened V by 5 bases and J by 3 bases, and 14 bases separated the two germline ends.

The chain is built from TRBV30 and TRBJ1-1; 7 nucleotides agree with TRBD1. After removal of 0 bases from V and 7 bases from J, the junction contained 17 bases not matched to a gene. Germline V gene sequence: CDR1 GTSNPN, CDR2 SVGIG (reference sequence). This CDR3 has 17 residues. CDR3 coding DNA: TGTGCCTGGAGTGTACCCAAACCTCGACAGGGAGGTGGTGAAGCTTTCTTT. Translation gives CAWSVPKPRQGGGEAFF.

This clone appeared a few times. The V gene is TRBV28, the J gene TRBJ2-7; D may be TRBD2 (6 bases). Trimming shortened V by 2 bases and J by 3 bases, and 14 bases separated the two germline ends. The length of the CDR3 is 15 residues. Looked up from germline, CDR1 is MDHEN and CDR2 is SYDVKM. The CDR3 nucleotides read TGTGCCAGCAGTTTACGGAGGGCCGGGTTCTACGAGCAGTACTTC. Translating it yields CASSLRRAGFYEQYF. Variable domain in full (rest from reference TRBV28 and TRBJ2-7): DVKVTQSSRYLVKRTGEKVFLECVQDMDHENMFWYRQDPGLGLRLIYFSYDVKMKEKGDIPEGYSVSREKKERFSLILESASTNQTSMYLCASSLRRAGFYEQYFGPGTRLTVT.

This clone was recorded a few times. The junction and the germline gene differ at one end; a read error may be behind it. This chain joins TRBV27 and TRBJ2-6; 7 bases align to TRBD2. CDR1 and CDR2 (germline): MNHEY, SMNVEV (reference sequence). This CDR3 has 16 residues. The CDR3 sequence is CASSFGGGAGANGLTF. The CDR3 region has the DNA TGTGCCAGCAGTTTTGGGGGGGGAGCTGGGGCCAACGGCCTGACTTTC.

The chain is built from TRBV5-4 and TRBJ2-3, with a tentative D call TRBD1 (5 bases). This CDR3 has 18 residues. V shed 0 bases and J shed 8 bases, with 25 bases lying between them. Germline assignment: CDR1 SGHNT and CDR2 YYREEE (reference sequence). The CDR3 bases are TGTGCCAGCAGCTTGGGCCCTTCGACATCCGGCGGCCAGGGTACGCAGTATTTT. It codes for CASSLGPSTSGGQGTQYF.